These 8 T cell receptor beta chains were all obtained from the same sample, sequenced in a study of shared clonotypes between healthy human individuals. The data were produced by immunoSEQ multiplex PCR, yet TCRdb's version contains in-frame clones alone and is incomplete. The table shows around 560,000 clones, with 95% occurring only once. Terminally differentiated effector memory CD45RA+ cells were excluded by CCR7 positive selection of CD45RO-negative cells. Sequenced sample: naive CD8+ T cells sorted from blood. These receptors came from a woman in her thirties in good health.

The chain carries TRBV28 and TRBJ1-2, with D uncertain. The CDR3 runs to 12 residues. From germline, CDR1 is MDHEN and CDR2 SYDVKM. Between the trimmed V and J ends, which lost 5 bases and 3 bases, there was a span of 7 bases. DNA for the CDR3: TGTGCCAGCAGTACCGGTGACTATGGCTACACCTTC. Encoded protein: CASSTGDYGYTF.

The chain couples TRBV18 to TRBJ2-1, with D unclear. CDR1 and CDR2 (germline): KGHSH, LQKENI. The CDR3 has 14 amino acids. V was clipped by 3 bases and J by 4 bases, with 10 bases between them. The CDR3 DNA follows: TGTGCCAGCTCACCCACGGATAGTTACAATGAGCAGTTCTTC. It is translated as CASSPTDSYNEQFF.

The J gene is TRBJ2-5, the V gene TRBV7-9, with D hard to call. Trimming removed 2 bases from V and 4 bases from J, with 11 bases in between. The CDR3 has 14 amino acids. Germline lookup yields CDR1 SEHNR and CDR2 FQNEAQ (reference sequence). The CDR3 sequence is CASSLFQTGETQYF. The CDR3 nucleotides read TGTGCCAGCAGCTTATTTCAGACGGGAGAGACCCAGTACTTC.

V and J are TRBV6-5 and TRBJ1-1, with D unclear. The length of the CDR3 is 14 residues. Germline lookup yields CDR1 MNHEY and CDR2 SVGAGI. Trimming took off 2 bases at V and 6 bases at J, with 13 bases between the two ends. The CDR3 DNA follows: TGTGCCAGCAGTTACAGGGAGGGTTTTGCTGAAGCTTTCTTT. Translation gives CASSYREGFAEAFF.

This chain connects TRBV11-2 to TRBJ2-3; D call uncertain. Trimming cost V 1 base and J 6 bases, with 14 bases left between them. The germline V gene encodes CDR1 SGHAT and CDR2 FQNNGV. The CDR3 has 15 amino acids. This CDR3 is CASSLAGNPADTQYF. CDR3 coding DNA: TGTGCCAGCAGCTTAGCTGGGAATCCTGCTGATACGCAGTATTTT. Filled out from reference TRBV11-2 and TRBJ2-3, the complete variable domain reads EAGVAQSPRYKIIEKRQSVAFWCNPISGHATLYWYQQILGQGPKLLIQFQNNGVVDDSQLPKDRFSAERLKGVDSTLKIQPAKLEDSAVYLCASSLAGNPADTQYFGPGTRLTVL.

This clone appeared a single time. This chain links TRBV21-1 with TRBJ2-3; TRBD2 is taken as the D call from the table, unchecked against the DNA. TRBV21-1 is labeled a pseudogene. The length of the CDR3 is 14 residues. The CDR3 region is CASSKARRADTQYF. The DNA for the CDR3 is TGTGCCAGCAGCAAAGCGCGCCGAGCAGATACGCAGTATTTT.

The chain employs TRBV10-3 and TRBJ1-2, with D uncertain. V gave up 2 bases and J gave up 8 bases, with 18 bases separating them. The CDR3 spans 15 residues. Germline CDR1 ENHRY, CDR2 SYGVKD. CDR3 in amino acids: CAISEVTAGGRGYTF. The CDR3 DNA is TGTGCCATCAGTGAGGTTACAGCGGGCGGACGGGGCTACACCTTC.

The CDR3 here is CASSPDGYSNQPQHF. Written as DNA, the CDR3 is TGTGCCAGCAGCCCCGACGGGTATAGCAATCAGCCCCAGCATTTT. The V call is TRBV7-9, the J call TRBJ1-5; D not resolved. This CDR3 has 15 amino acids. Trimming removed 5 bases at V and 0 bases at J, with 11 bases between. Germline V gene lookup returns CDR1 SEHNR and CDR2 FQNEAQ (reference sequence).